Following are 4 T cell receptor beta chains from one sample sequenced in a study of regulatory T cells in long-lasting Graves disease. To make TCR beta libraries, researchers used iRepertoire HTBI primers and Arm-PCR of CDR3 regions. TCRdb analysed the multiplex PCR reads with MiXCR anew, one entry per CDR3 protein. The data contain some 430,000 distinct CDR3 sequences, 20% to 25% of them singletons. The time point is: persistent/refractory GD, antithyroid drugs over 5 years with positive TRAb. Preparation of the TCR library used RNA extracted from PBMCs. The sequencing here drew on peripheral blood mononuclear cells (PBMCs), taken when the disease was refractory, from a patient treated with antithyroid drugs. The receptor set was obtained from a female donor with Graves disease.

The chain uses TRBV30 and TRBJ2-5; the D gene could be TRBD1 or TRBD2 (6 bases each). Germline lookup yields CDR1 GTSNPN and CDR2 SVGIG (reference sequence). There are 13 residues in the CDR3. V lost 2 bases and J lost 4, with 11 bases in between. DNA of the CDR3: TGTGCCTGGAGTAGGGGGGCCCCAGAGACCCAGTACTTC. Amino acid sequence: CAWSRGAPETQYF.

This clonotype was counted only a few times. V gene TRBV12-3 or TRBV12-4 combines with J gene TRBJ2-3; D is undetermined. The CDR3 has 13 residues. Trimming pared 3 bases from V and 4 bases from J, leaving 8 bases between. CDR3 in amino acids: CASSFEGADTQYF. CDR3 DNA: TGTGCCAGCAGTTTCGAAGGAGCAGATACGCAGTATTTT.

V usage is TRBV4-1 and J usage is TRBJ1-4; weak D call: TRBD1 (6 bases). Trimming removed 3 bases from V and 2 bases from J, with 19 bases in between. Germline lookup yields CDR1 MGHRA and CDR2 YSYEKL. The CDR3 covers 18 residues. Here the CDR3 reads CASSHKGGRLSTNEKLFF. CDR3 nucleotide sequence: TGCGCCAGCAGCCATAAGGGGGGGAGACTTTCCACTAATGAAAAACTGTTTTTT.

This clonotype was seen at least ten times. The gene calls are TRBV3-1 and TRBJ1-1; D is unresolved. V was clipped by 0 bases and J by 6 bases, with 11 bases between them. CDR1 and CDR2 (germline): LGHDT, YNNKEL (reference sequence). The CDR3 is 14 amino acids. CDR3 protein: CASSQEDRAAEAFF. The CDR3 coding sequence is TGTGCCAGCAGCCAAGAGGACCGCGCGGCTGAAGCTTTCTTT.